The TCR beta chain under discussion was sequenced for a study of cytotoxic CD8 clonotypes in ibrutinib-treated CLL. V was clipped by 7 bases and J by 3 bases; unmatched bases: 6. Per the germline V gene, CDR1 is SQVTM and CDR2 is ANQGSEA. CDR3 length equals 12 residues. Here immunoSEQ multiplex PCR was the method, and the copy in TCRdb shows in-frame clones only, minus some. The sample holds more than 200,000 clones; just under 80% are singletons and the top ten take 10% to 12%. The chain employs TRBV29-1 and TRBJ2-7; 7 bases match TRBD2. Source: PBMCs, taken after 12 months of ibrutinib treatment. The source of this sequence is a human donor with chronic lymphocytic leukemia. The CDR3, as DNA: TGCAGCGGGGGGGAGGGTAGCTACGAGCAGTACTTC. Its protein is CSGGEGSYEQYF.